The text below deals with one T cell receptor (beta chain). The antigen is not known. The junction departs from germline at one end; a sequencing error may be responsible. TCR beta cDNA was made from 500 ng total RNA with a constant-region primer. Each TCR beta library was derived from three nested multiplex PCR rounds that employed slightly modified ARM-PCR. A C-beta reverse primer was combined with TRBV1-TRBV30 forward primers in the first two PCR rounds, and each round had about 10 cycles. From the multiplex PCR reads, TCRdb called clonotypes with MiXCR, one entry per CDR3 protein. The data contain around 330,000 distinct CDR3 sequences, roughly three fifths of them singletons. This sample was included in a study of tumor-infiltrating lymphocytes in primary liver carcinoma. Researchers drew blood RNA from unsorted whole blood and extracted germline DNA as well. The CDR3 has 13 amino acids. Germline V lookup: CDR1 GTSNPN, CDR2 SVGIG (reference sequence).

Whole-study findings and limits: CD4+ and CD8+ repertoires could not be compared in these unsorted bulk samples.

The sequenced sample was peripheral blood. The J gene is TRBJ1-2, the V gene TRBV30; weak D call: TRBD1 (5 bases). The clonotype comes from a woman under 40 with primary liver carcinoma and hepatitis B virus infection. DNA of the CDR3: TGTGCCTGGAATCGCGGGACGGTCTATGGCTACACCTTT. It specifies CAWNRGTVYGYTF.